This is a list of T cell receptor beta chains from one sample in a study of blood T cell repertoires in COVID-19. Assay: immunoSEQ multiplex PCR; the TCRdb copy retains only in-frame clones and omits some. The repertoire holds some 450,000 clones, with 80% to 90% as singletons. The sequenced sample was peripheral blood. The source is a man aged 18 to 35 with COVID-19, enrolled during active disease. CDR3s include the opening cysteine and the closing phenylalanine or tryptophan. Each record gives: D gene, J gene, V gene, clone size, CDR3 protein, CDR3 DNA. The D gene is left open where the match is weak. Clone size is not always given. Where it is, it says once, few, many or a class for expanded clones.

-	TRBJ2-2	TRBV12-5	-	CASGLTSGAGELFF	TGTGCTAGTGGTTTGACATCAGGGGCCGGGGAGCTGTTTTTT
-	TRBJ2-5	TRBV27	-	CASSLRRGETQYF	TGTGCCAGCAGTTTGCGGCGGGGAGAGACCCAGTACTTC
TRBD2	TRBJ2-1	TRBV3-1/TRBV3-2	-	CASTLQGAGVVGEQFF	TGTGCCAGCACCCTACAAGGGGCGGGAGTCGTTGGTGAGCAGTTCTTC
-	TRBJ2-3	TRBV24-1	-	CATKAAGQADTQYF	TGTGCCACCAAGGCAGCGGGCCAGGCAGATACGCAGTATTTT
TRBD2	TRBJ2-5	TRBV5-1	-	CASSHYGGAGGQETQYF	TGCGCCAGCAGCCACTACGGGGGAGCGGGGGGCCAAGAGACCCAGTACTTC
TRBD1	TRBJ2-2	TRBV11-2	-	CASIGQGSSGELFF	TGTGCCAGCATAGGACAGGGATCCTCCGGGGAGCTGTTTTTT
-	TRBJ1-6	TRBV6-1	-	CASSEIKKGFQGTRGPLHF	TGTGCCAGCAGTGAGATAAAAAAGGGTTTTCAGGGGACCAGAGGACCCCTCCACTTT
-	TRBJ1-1	TRBV6-1	-	CASSEAPAGKNTEAFF	TGTGCCAGCAGTGAAGCTCCGGCGGGAAAGAACACTGAAGCTTTCTTT
-	TRBJ1-1	TRBV27	-	CASSLGGGGQAFF	TGTGCCAGCAGTTTGGGGGGGGGCGGACAAGCTTTCTTT
-	TRBJ2-1	TRBV15	-	CATSSSWRNEQFF	TGTGCCACCAGCTCATCGTGGAGAAATGAGCAGTTCTTC
-	TRBJ2-7	TRBV6-5	-	CASRAARNVNYEQYF	TGTGCCAGCAGAGCAGCGCGAAATGTTAACTACGAGCAGTACTTC
-	TRBJ1-5	TRBV19	-	CASSIQDNQPQHF	TGTGCCAGTAGTATCCAGGACAATCAGCCCCAGCATTTT
-	TRBJ1-4	TRBV5-1	-	CASSLPRDTNNEKLFF	TGCGCCAGCAGCCTGCCCCGGGACACTAATAATGAAAAACTGTTTTTT
-	TRBJ2-7	TRBV2	-	CASSVTYEQYF	TGTGCCAGCAGTGTAACTTACGAGCAGTACTTC
TRBD2	TRBJ2-1	TRBV19	-	CATKSGTSGYNEQFF	TGTGCCACCAAATCCGGGACTAGCGGCTACAATGAGCAGTTCTTC
-	TRBJ2-7	TRBV6-1	-	CASSEVGRRYEQYF	TGTGCCAGCAGTGAAGTCGGCAGGCGCTACGAGCAGTACTTC
TRBD2	TRBJ2-3	TRBV7-3	once	CASSLREGPTDTQYF	TGTGCCAGCAGCTTACGGGAGGGCCCGACAGATACGCAGTATTTT
TRBD2	TRBJ2-7	TRBV6-5	-	CASRRLAGGTYEQYF	TGTGCCAGCAGACGACTAGCGGGGGGGACCTACGAGCAGTACTTC
-	TRBJ1-2	TRBV3-1/TRBV3-2	-	CASSQERGIGYTF	TGTGCCAGCAGCCAAGAAAGGGGTATAGGCTACACCTTC
TRBD2	TRBJ2-3	TRBV2	once	CASSLLAASTDTQYF	TGTGCCAGCAGTCTACTAGCGGCTAGCACAGATACGCAGTATTTT
TRBD1	TRBJ1-2	TRBV19	-	CASSIRTGGYYGYTF	TGTGCCAGTAGTATCCGGACAGGGGGTTACTATGGCTACACCTTC
TRBD2	TRBJ2-2	TRBV5-1	-	CASSLITSGKYTGELFF	TGCGCCAGCAGCTTGATAACTAGCGGGAAATACACCGGGGAGCTGTTTTTT
TRBD1	TRBJ2-5	TRBV7-2	-	CASSPRWAGGETQYF	TGTGCCAGCAGCCCCCGTTGGGCAGGGGGCGAGACCCAGTACTTC
-	TRBJ2-3	TRBV7-9	-	CASSRPGTDTQYF	TGTGCCAGCAGCCGCCCAGGAACAGATACGCAGTATTTT
TRBD2	TRBJ2-5	TRBV19	-	CASSMYPSGSVLQETQYF	TGTGCCAGTAGTATGTACCCTAGCGGGAGCGTCCTTCAAGAGACCCAGTACTTC
TRBD1	TRBJ2-4	TRBV12-5	-	CASGPRGTGKNIQYF	TGTGCTAGTGGTCCCCGGGGGACAGGTAAAAACATTCAGTACTTC
-	TRBJ2-3	TRBV4-2	-	CASSQIPGGQDTQYF	TGTGCCAGCAGCCAAATTCCGGGGGGACAAGATACGCAGTATTTT
TRBD2	TRBJ2-2	TRBV5-4	-	CASSLGTSGTGELFF	TGTGCCAGCAGCTTAGGGACTAGCGGAACCGGGGAGCTGTTTTTT
-	TRBJ1-1	TRBV30	-	CAWSELRGAEAFF	TGTGCCTGGAGTGAATTACGCGGGGCAGAAGCTTTCTTT
-	TRBJ1-1	TRBV21-1	-	CASSKEPHTEAFF	TGTGCCAGCAGCAAGGAGCCACACACTGAAGCTTTCTTT
TRBD1	TRBJ2-7	TRBV9	-	CASSPYRDRVYEQYF	TGTGCCAGCAGCCCATACCGGGACAGGGTATACGAGCAGTACTTC
-	TRBJ1-1	TRBV6-5	-	CASQRLRGPNTEAFF	TGTGCCAGCCAAAGGCTAAGGGGTCCCAACACTGAAGCTTTCTTT
-	TRBJ2-3	TRBV11-2	-	CASSLGYGGPSATQYF	TGTGCCAGCAGCTTAGGCTACGGGGGACCTAGTGCTACGCAGTATTTT
-	TRBJ2-2	TRBV27	-	CASSWSGLDTGELFF	TGTGCCAGCTCCTGGTCCGGTCTAGACACCGGGGAGCTGTTTTTT
TRBD1	TRBJ2-7	TRBV7-2	-	CASSLGDRMYEQYF	TGTGCCAGCAGCTTAGGGGACAGAATGTACGAGCAGTACTTC
-	TRBJ2-3	TRBV5-4	-	CASSLGRESTDTQYF	TGTGCCAGCAGCTTGGGGCGGGAAAGCACAGATACGCAGTATTTT
-	TRBJ2-5	TRBV6-6	-	CASSYAHLGGETQYF	TGTGCCAGCAGTTACGCTCACCTGGGGGGAGAGACCCAGTACTTC
-	TRBJ2-7	TRBV6-5	-	CASSYSAGLPFEQYF	TGTGCCAGCAGTTACTCGGCGGGCCTCCCTTTCGAGCAGTACTTC
-	TRBJ1-1	TRBV6-5	-	CASRDNTVSTEAFF	TGTGCCAGCAGGGATAATACAGTATCGACTGAAGCTTTCTTT
TRBD2	TRBJ2-3	TRBV27	-	CASASRLAGVSDTQYF	TGTGCCAGCGCCTCCAGGCTAGCGGGAGTGTCAGATACGCAGTATTTT
-	TRBJ2-2	TRBV9	-	CASRQGITGELFF	TGTGCCAGCAGACAGGGCATCACCGGGGAGCTGTTTTTT
-	TRBJ2-6	TRBV7-3	few	CASSLDISGANVLTF	TGTGCCAGCAGCCTGGACATCTCTGGGGCCAACGTCCTGACTTTC
TRBD1	TRBJ1-4	TRBV7-3	-	CASSLGQGVDELFF	TGTGCCAGCAGCTTAGGACAGGGGGTAGATGAGCTGTTTTTT
TRBD2	TRBJ2-2	TRBV2	-	CASGGLAVNTGELFF	TGTGCCAGCGGCGGCCTAGCGGTTAACACCGGGGAGCTGTTTTTT
TRBD1	TRBJ1-6	TRBV5-1	-	CASSSGTGASPLHF	TGCGCCAGCAGCTCCGGGACAGGGGCTTCACCCCTCCACTTT
TRBD1	TRBJ1-1	TRBV7-6	-	CASSLGDRRNTEAFF	TGTGCCAGCAGCTTAGGGGACAGGCGGAACACTGAAGCTTTCTTT
TRBD1	TRBJ2-5	TRBV3-1/TRBV3-2	-	CASSLQTGTGWETQYF	TGTGCCAGCAGCCTTCAAACCGGGACAGGGTGGGAGACCCAGTACTTC
-	TRBJ1-1	TRBV12-5	-	CASGLALPGVGEAFF	TGTGCTAGTGGTTTGGCCCTGCCGGGGGTCGGTGAAGCTTTCTTT
-	TRBJ1-1	TRBV29-1	once	CSVSVRNTEAFF	TGCAGCGTTTCGGTGAGGAACACTGAAGCTTTCTTT
-	TRBJ1-5	TRBV27	-	CASSSSSNQPQHF	TGTGCCAGCAGTTCGAGTAGCAATCAGCCCCAGCATTTT
-	TRBJ1-1	TRBV5-6	-	CASSLVTGNTEAFF	TGTGCCAGCAGCTTGGTTACGGGGAACACTGAAGCTTTCTTT
TRBD2	TRBJ2-1	TRBV24-1	-	CATSDPGLAPNEQFF	TGTGCCACCAGTGATCCTGGACTAGCGCCCAATGAGCAGTTCTTC
-	TRBJ2-1	TRBV2	-	CASSDNEQFF	TGTGCCAGTTCGGACAATGAGCAGTTCTTC
TRBD2	TRBJ2-2	TRBV5-1	-	CASSPGLAGGNGELFF	TGCGCCAGCAGCCCGGGACTAGCGGGAGGGAACGGGGAGCTGTTTTTT
TRBD2	TRBJ2-7	TRBV28	-	CASSFLSGYEQYF	TGTGCCAGCAGTTTCCTTAGCGGGTACGAGCAGTACTTC